The entry below gives a single TCR beta chain sequence along with its context. RNA extraction and reverse transcription yielded cDNA as sequencing template. Here immunoSEQ multiplex PCR was the method, and the copy in TCRdb shows in-frame clones only, minus some. Among hundreds of thousands of clones, 50% to 65% were seen once, and the ten largest hold just over 0.45%. The data were taken from a study of CD8+ T cells in alopecia areata. With V trimmed by 1 base and J by 9 bases, 7 bases remained unmatched. Germline-derived CDR1 and CDR2 are GTSNPN and SVGIG (reference sequence). This CDR3 comprises 15 residues.

Specimen: CD4+ T cells sorted from blood, collected at week 0. This chain joins TRBV30 and TRBJ1-6; 9 nucleotides align to TRBD1. The origin of this receptor is a human donor with alopecia areata. The CDR3 reads CAWSDRDRESSPLHF. Written as DNA, the CDR3 is TGTGCCTGGAGTGACCGGGACAGGGAGAGTTCACCCCTCCACTTT. The whole variable domain, filled in from reference TRBV30 and TRBJ1-6, reads SQTIHQWPATLVQPVGSPLSLECTVEGTSNPNLYWYRQAAGRGLQLLFYSVGIGQISSEVPQNLSASRPQDRQFILSSKKLLLSDSGFYLCAWSDRDRESSPLHFGNGTRLTVT.